This is a list of T cell receptor beta chains from one sample in a study of blood T cell repertoires in COVID-19. Profiling relied on immunoSEQ multiplex PCR, and the TCRdb table lists in-frame clones only, not all of them. The sample gives 45,000 to 55,000 clones, 90% of which show up once; about 7.7% is in the top ten. Sequencing was performed on peripheral blood. These TCRs come from a middle-aged woman with active COVID-19. The CDR3 runs from the conserved cysteine through the conserved F or W. The D gene is left open where the match is weak. The listing skips clone size in some rows; elsewhere it reads once, few, many or a size class.

J	size	D	V	DNA	CDR3
TRBJ2-1	-	TRBD2	TRBV29-1	TGCAGCTCCCGGGGGGGCCTATACAATGAGCAGTTCTTC	CSSRGGLYNEQFF
TRBJ1-1	-	TRBD1	TRBV5-4	TGTGCCAGCACCTTGCCGGGACAGGGGGCGCGTATCACTGAAGCTTTCTTT	CASTLPGQGARITEAFF
TRBJ2-3	-	TRBD2	TRBV7-9	TGTGCCAGCAGCGAGGGGTCGAGCGGGGTGTCCACAGATACGCAGTATTTT	CASSEGSSGVSTDTQYF
TRBJ2-3	-	TRBD1	TRBV6-5	TGTGCCACCAAACCGGGACAGGGCTCAGATACGCAGTATTTT	CATKPGQGSDTQYF
TRBJ1-1	-	-	TRBV5-1	TGCGCCAGCAGCATGGGACACTTGAACACTGAAGCTTTCTTT	CASSMGHLNTEAFF
TRBJ2-1	-	TRBD2	TRBV11-3	TGTGCCAGCGGACGAGCGGGGGGGAATGAGCAGTTCTTC	CASGRAGGNEQFF
TRBJ1-2	-	-	TRBV4-1	TGCGCCAGCAGCCAAGCTGGGTCCAGGGTAGGCTACACCTTC	CASSQAGSRVGYTF
TRBJ2-7	-	-	TRBV2	TGTGCCAGCAGTCAGGGAAATTTTTACGAGCAGTACTTC	CASSQGNFYEQYF
TRBJ2-3	-	TRBD2	TRBV15	TGTGCCACCAGCACCGGGCCTAGCGGTTCTAGCACAGATACGCAGTATTTT	CATSTGPSGSSTDTQYF
TRBJ2-1	-	-	TRBV7-3	TGTGCCAGCAGCTTATCCGGGCACGGGGTTTATGAGCAGTTCTTC	CASSLSGHGVYEQFF
TRBJ2-1	-	TRBD2	TRBV5-1	TGCGCCAGCATGGTAGGGACTAGCGGGGGGAACCTCTACAATGAGCAGTTCTTC	CASMVGTSGGNLYNEQFF
TRBJ2-2	-	TRBD2	TRBV7-8	TGTGCCAGCAGCTTAGCGGTACAGCGGGGGACCACCGGGGAGCTGTTTTTT	CASSLAVQRGTTGELFF
TRBJ2-2	-	-	TRBV27	TGTGCCAGCAGTTTGGTACTGATCGAGAACACCGGGGAGCTGTTTTTT	CASSLVLIENTGELFF
TRBJ2-5	-	-	TRBV27	TGTGCCAGCAGTTTTAGTGGAGAGACCCAGTACTTC	CASSFSGETQYF
TRBJ2-1	-	TRBD2	TRBV11-3	TGTGCCAGCAGCCCCCCTAGCGGGGGGGGGCGCAATGAGCAGTTCTTC	CASSPPSGGGRNEQFF
TRBJ2-1	-	TRBD2	TRBV7-3	TGTGCCAGCAGCCTGGGACTAGCGGGGGATGAGCAGTTCTTC	CASSLGLAGDEQFF
TRBJ2-1	-	-	TRBV3-1/TRBV3-2	TGTGCCAGCAGCCAAGATATAGGCAGGATTAGCTCCTACAATGAGCAGTTCTTC	CASSQDIGRISSYNEQFF
TRBJ1-1	once	-	TRBV10-2	TGCGCCAGCACCTCCAGAGGGAACACTGAAGCTTTCTTT	CASTSRGNTEAFF
TRBJ2-7	-	-	TRBV19	TGTGCCAGTACCCAAGCGGAGGGAGACTACGAGCAGTACTTC	CASTQAEGDYEQYF
TRBJ2-7	-	-	TRBV7-2	TGTGCCAGCAGCGATCGTGCTACAGGGTTCTACGAGCAGTACTTC	CASSDRATGFYEQYF
TRBJ1-6	-	-	TRBV30	TGTGCCTGGAGTATAGGAGGGGAGGGTTCACCCCTCCACTTT	CAWSIGGEGSPLHF
TRBJ1-4	once	-	TRBV18	TGTGCCACCTCAGACAGCCTAAATGAAAAACTGTTTTTT	CATSDSLNEKLFF
TRBJ2-5	-	TRBD2	TRBV5-1	TGCGCCAGCGGCCAGGGACTAGCGAGACAAGAGACCCAGTACTTC	CASGQGLARQETQYF
TRBJ2-1	-	TRBD1	TRBV6-5	TGTGCCAGCACCCCTGACAGGGGATCCCACAATGAGCAGTTCTTC	CASTPDRGSHNEQFF
TRBJ1-2	-	-	TRBV6-1	TGTGCCAGCAGTGAAGATAAGGGGATCGGCTACACCTTC	CASSEDKGIGYTF
TRBJ2-3	once	TRBD2	TRBV20-1	TGCAGTGCTAGTTCGACTAGCGGGGTCACAGATACGCAGTATTTT	CSASSTSGVTDTQYF
TRBJ2-5	-	-	TRBV5-4	TGTGCCAGCACCTTGGGGGGAGTCCAAGAGACCCAGTACTTC	CASTLGGVQETQYF
TRBJ1-5	-	-	TRBV5-6	TGTGCCAGCAGCTTGGGGGACAATATGGGACAGCCCCAGCATTTT	CASSLGDNMGQPQHF
TRBJ2-7	-	TRBD1	TRBV5-1	TGCGCCAGCAGCTTGGGGCCATCCGACAGGGGCACCTACGAGCAGTACTTC	CASSLGPSDRGTYEQYF
TRBJ1-1	-	TRBD1	TRBV7-2	TGTGCCAGCAGCTTAGACAGGGGGTTCTTCACTGAAGCTTTCTTT	CASSLDRGFFTEAFF
TRBJ2-7	once	TRBD1	TRBV19	TGTGCCAGTAGTATAGTGGGGACAGGGGTTCGCGAGCAGTACTTC	CASSIVGTGVREQYF
TRBJ2-7	-	-	TRBV19	TGTGCCAGTAGTATCTCCTTCCAGGGAACCGGGCAGTACTTC	CASSISFQGTGQYF
TRBJ2-1	-	TRBD2	TRBV5-1	TGCGCCAGCAGCTTGGAGCCCGGGGGAGGGGACAATGAGCAGTTCTTC	CASSLEPGGGDNEQFF
TRBJ1-2	-	-	TRBV7-3	TGTGCCAGCAGCTTAAGCAGGGCGCCTAACTATGGCTACACCTTC	CASSLSRAPNYGYTF
TRBJ1-4	-	TRBD1	TRBV25-1	TGTGCCAGCAGTGAAGCACACAGGGGGCGCAGGTCAGAACTGTTTTTT	CASSEAHRGRRSELFF
TRBJ2-3	-	TRBD1	TRBV11-2	TGTGCCAGCAGCACACGAGGGGGCAGTGTTAGCACAGATACGCAGTATTTT	CASSTRGGSVSTDTQYF
TRBJ2-3	-	-	TRBV12-3/TRBV12-4	TGTGCCAGCAGCCAGGCAGATACGCAGTATTTT	CASSQADTQYF
TRBJ1-1	-	-	TRBV5-1	TGCGCCAGCAGCTTGGCTGACACTGAAGCTTTCTTT	CASSLADTEAFF
TRBJ2-7	-	TRBD1	TRBV14	TGTGCCAGCAGCACCGGGACAGGGAGTAACGAGCAGTACTTC	CASSTGTGSNEQYF
TRBJ2-2	-	TRBD2	TRBV5-4	TGTGCCAGCAGCTTTCGCGGGGGGGCGGGCACCGGGGAGCTGTTTTTT	CASSFRGGAGTGELFF